This T cell receptor beta chain was sequenced during a study of OX40 agonist ivuxolimab in advanced cancers. Background on the study: As their treatment, patients were administered ivuxolimab, an agonistic anti-OX40 (CD134) antibody. Dose-escalation patients' cancers were hepatocellular carcinoma, melanoma, renal cell or head and neck cancer.

Using immunoSEQ multiplex PCR, the repertoire was profiled, and TCRdb retains in-frame clones only, with some absent. The profile shows tens of thousands of clones, about 87% of them singletons. This CDR3 is built from 14 residues. Per the germline V gene, CDR1 is GTSNPN and CDR2 is SVGIG (reference sequence). Trimming took off 0 bases at V and 2 bases at J, with 8 bases between the two ends. On this clone itself: Its antigen remains unidentified.

Findings and limits, study-wide: CD4+ and CD8+ blood T cells expanded clonally by week 6 at 0.1 to 3.0 mg/kg.

This receptor was obtained from an adult with an advanced solid tumor such as melanoma, head and neck, liver or kidney cancer. J is TRBJ1-5 and V is TRBV30; D possibly corresponds to TRBD1 (6 bases). Sample: CD4+ or CD8+ T cells sorted from blood, taken in a trial of the OX40 agonist ivuxolimab. This CDR3 is CAWSVRQGNQPQHF. Here the CDR3 DNA reads TGTGCCTGGAGTGTACGACAGGGCAATCAGCCCCAGCATTTT.